This TCR beta chain appears in the sequencing data of a study of identical twins. TCRdb redid the calling of the 5' RACE reads with MiXCR, one entry per CDR3 protein. The table has 310,000 or so distinct CDR3 sequences, approximately 8% seen once. V lost 10 bases to trimming and J lost 0 bases, with 17 bases between them. The CDR3 runs to 14 residues. CDR1 is SGHKS, CDR2 YYEKEE, per germline (reference sequence). The same data also contributed to another study, on yellow fever vaccine responses in identical twins.

Sequencing was carried out using memory (CD45RO+) T cells sorted from blood. The origin of this receptor is a woman under 30 in good health. This chain links TRBV5-5 with TRBJ2-7; weak D call: TRBD2 (5 bases). The CDR3 sequence: CASGGGFSSYEQYF. Written as DNA, the CDR3 is TGTGCCTCGGGCGGCGGGTTTAGCTCCTACGAGCAGTACTTC.